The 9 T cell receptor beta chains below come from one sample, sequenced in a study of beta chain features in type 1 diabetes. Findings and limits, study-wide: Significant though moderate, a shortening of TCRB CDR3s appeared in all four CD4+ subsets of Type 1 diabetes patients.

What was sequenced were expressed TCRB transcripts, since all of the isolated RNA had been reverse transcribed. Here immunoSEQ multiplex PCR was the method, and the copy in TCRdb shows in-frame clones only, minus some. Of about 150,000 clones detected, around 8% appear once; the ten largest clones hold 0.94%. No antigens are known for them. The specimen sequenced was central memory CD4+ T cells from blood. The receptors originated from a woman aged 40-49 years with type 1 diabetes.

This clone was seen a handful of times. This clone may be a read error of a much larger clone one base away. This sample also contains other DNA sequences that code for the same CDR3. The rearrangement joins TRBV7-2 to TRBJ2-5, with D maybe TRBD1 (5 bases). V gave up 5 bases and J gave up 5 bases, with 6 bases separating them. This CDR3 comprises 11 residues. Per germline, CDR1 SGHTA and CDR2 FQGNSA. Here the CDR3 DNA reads TGTGCCAGCAGCGCAGGGGAGACCCAGTACTTC. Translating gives CASSAGETQYF.

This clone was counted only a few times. The CDR3 reads CAHQGSEETQYF. CDR3 in DNA: TGTGCCCACCAGGGTTCGGAAGAGACCCAGTACTTC. This sequence joins TRBV30 and TRBJ2-5; tentatively, D is TRBD1 (5 bases). Trimming took 8 bases from V and 3 from J, leaving 13 bases between them. The length of the CDR3 is 12 residues. CDR1 is GTSNPN and CDR2 is SVGIG in the germline V gene (reference sequence).

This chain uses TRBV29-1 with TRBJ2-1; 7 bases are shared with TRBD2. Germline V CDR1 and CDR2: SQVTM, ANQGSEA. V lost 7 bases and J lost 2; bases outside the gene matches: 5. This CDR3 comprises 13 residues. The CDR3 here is CSAGLDAYNEQFF. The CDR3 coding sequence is TGCAGCGCCGGACTAGATGCCTACAATGAGCAGTTCTTC.

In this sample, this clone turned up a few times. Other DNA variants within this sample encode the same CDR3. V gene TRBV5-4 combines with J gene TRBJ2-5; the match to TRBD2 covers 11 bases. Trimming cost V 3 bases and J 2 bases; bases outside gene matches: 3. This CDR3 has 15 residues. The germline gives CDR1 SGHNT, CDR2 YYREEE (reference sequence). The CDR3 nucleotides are TGTGCCAGCAGCTCCCGACTAGCGGGGCAAGAGACCCAGTACTTC. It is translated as CASSSRLAGQETQYF.

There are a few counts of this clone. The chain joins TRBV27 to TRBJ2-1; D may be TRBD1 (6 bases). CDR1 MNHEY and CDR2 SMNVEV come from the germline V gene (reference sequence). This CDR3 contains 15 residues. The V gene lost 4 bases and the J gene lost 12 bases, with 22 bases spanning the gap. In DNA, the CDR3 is TGTGCCAGCAGTTCCTCTCGCGCAGGGCCAGGGGCGCAGTTCTTC. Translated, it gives CASSSSRAGPGAQFF.

The CDR3 DNA follows: TGCAGCGTTCATAACAGGCGAGACACTGAAGCTTTCTTT. This sequence encodes CSVHNRRDTEAFF. The chain carries TRBV29-1 and TRBJ1-1; D perhaps matches TRBD1 (5 bases). Trimming cost V 5 bases and J 3 bases, with 13 bases left between them. Germline CDR1 is SQVTM and CDR2 is ANQGSEA. The CDR3 spans 13 residues.

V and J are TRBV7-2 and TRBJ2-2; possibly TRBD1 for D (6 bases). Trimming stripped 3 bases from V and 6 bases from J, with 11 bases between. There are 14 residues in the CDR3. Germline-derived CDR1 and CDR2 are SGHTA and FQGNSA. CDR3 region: CASSFDRRPGELFF. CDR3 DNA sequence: TGTGCCAGCAGCTTCGACAGGCGCCCCGGGGAGCTGTTTTTT.

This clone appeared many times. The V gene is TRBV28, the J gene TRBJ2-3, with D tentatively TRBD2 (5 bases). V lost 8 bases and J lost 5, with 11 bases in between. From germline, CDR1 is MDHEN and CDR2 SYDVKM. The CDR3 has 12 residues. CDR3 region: CASWKAGDTQYF. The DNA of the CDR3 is TGTGCCAGCTGGAAGGCGGGAGATACGCAGTATTTT.

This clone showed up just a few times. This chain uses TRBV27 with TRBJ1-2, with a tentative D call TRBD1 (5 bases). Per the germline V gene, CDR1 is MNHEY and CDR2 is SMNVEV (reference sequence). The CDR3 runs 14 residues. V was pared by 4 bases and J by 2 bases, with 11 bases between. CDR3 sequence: CASSSRQLNYGYTF. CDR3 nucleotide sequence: TGTGCCAGCAGTTCTCGACAGTTAAACTATGGCTACACCTTC.